The T cell receptor (beta chain) described here comes from a study of OX40 agonist ivuxolimab in advanced cancers. Findings of the study overall: Researchers report that CD8+ T cells had, on average, more expanded clones than CD4+. The CD4+ and CD8+ T cells in the blood had expanded clonally by week 6 at 0.1 to 3.0 mg/kg. Low normalized T-cell clonal expansion was additionally recorded for some nonresponders.

Blood was sampled at baseline, cycle 4 day 1, and cycle 7 day 1. The method was immunoSEQ multiplex PCR; TCRdb's version includes in-frame clones alone and lacks a portion of them. The profile shows 71,000 or so clones, roughly 92% of them singletons. Trimming took off 5 bases at V and 5 bases at J, with 15 bases between the two ends. The CDR3 sequence is 14 residues long. Germline loops: CDR1 LNHDA, CDR2 SQIVND (reference sequence). Remarks on this clone: Its matching antigen is unknown.

The sequence came from an adult with an advanced solid tumor such as melanoma, head and neck, liver or kidney cancer. Sequenced material: CD4+ or CD8+ T cells sorted from blood, taken in a trial of the OX40 agonist ivuxolimab. The V gene is TRBV19, the J gene TRBJ1-2, with a tentative D call TRBD1 (6 bases). The CDR3 nucleotides read TGTGCCAGTAGTCCCCGGTGGGGGCGGTATGGCTACACCTTC. This sequence encodes CASSPRWGRYGYTF.